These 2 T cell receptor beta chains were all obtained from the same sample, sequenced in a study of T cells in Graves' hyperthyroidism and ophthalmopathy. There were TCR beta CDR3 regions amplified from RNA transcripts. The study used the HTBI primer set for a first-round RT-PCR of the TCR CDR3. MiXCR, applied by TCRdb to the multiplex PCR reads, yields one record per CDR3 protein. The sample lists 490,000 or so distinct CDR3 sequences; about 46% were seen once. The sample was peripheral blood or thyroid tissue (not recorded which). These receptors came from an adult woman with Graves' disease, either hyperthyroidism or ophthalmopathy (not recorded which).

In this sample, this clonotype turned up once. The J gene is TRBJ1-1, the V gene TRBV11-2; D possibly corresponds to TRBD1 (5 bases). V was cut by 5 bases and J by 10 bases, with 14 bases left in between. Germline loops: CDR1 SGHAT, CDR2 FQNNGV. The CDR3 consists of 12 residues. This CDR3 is CASSLVLGGAFF. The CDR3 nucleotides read TGTGCCAGCAGCCTCGTGCTGGGGGGAGCTTTCTTT.

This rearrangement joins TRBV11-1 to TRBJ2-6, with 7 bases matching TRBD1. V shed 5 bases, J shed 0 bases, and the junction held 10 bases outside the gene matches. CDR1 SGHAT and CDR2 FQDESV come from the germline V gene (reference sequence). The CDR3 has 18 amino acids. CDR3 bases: TGTGCCAGCAGCCTACGGACAGGCAAAGACTCTGGGGCCAACGTCCTGACTTTC. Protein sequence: CASSLRTGKDSGANVLTF.